Following are 31 T cell receptor beta chains from one sample sequenced in a study of blood T cell repertoires in COVID-19. TCRdb keeps only in-frame clones here, not all; method: immunoSEQ multiplex PCR. Of tens of thousands of clones listed, about nine tenths were seen once; the top ten hold about a fifth. Sequencing was carried out using peripheral blood. The source of these receptors is a woman aged 45 to 65 with active or convalescent COVID-19.

This chain links TRBV5-6 with TRBJ1-1; possible D gene TRBD1, 6 bases. Trimming took off 0 bases at V and 6 bases at J, with 15 bases between the two ends. Germline values: CDR1 SGHDT, CDR2 YYEEEE. The CDR3 consists of 15 residues. In DNA form, the CDR3 reads TGTGCCAGCAGCTTGGGACAGGATGGGAAGGCTGAAGCTTTCTTT. Protein: CASSLGQDGKAEAFF.

This chain connects TRBV9 to TRBJ1-6, with TRBD1 matching 9 bases. This CDR3 comprises 16 residues. J gave up 7 bases and V 3 bases, and 8 bases lay outside the gene matches. CDR1 is SGDLS and CDR2 is YYNGEE in the germline V gene. CDR3 region: CASSGDRERGNSPLHF. CDR3 bases: TGTGCCAGCAGCGGGGACAGGGAACGTGGAAATTCACCCCTCCACTTT.

This sequence joins TRBV5-1 and TRBJ2-7; 9 positions agree with TRBD1. Germline V gene sequence: CDR1 SGHRS, CDR2 YFSETQ. CDR3 length: 15 residues. The trim removed 4 bases at V and 2 bases at J, leaving 7 bases unmatched. DNA of the CDR3: TGCGCCAGCAGCACCGGGACAGGGCAGACCTACGAGCAGTACTTC. Translating it yields CASSTGTGQTYEQYF.

CDR3 loop: CASSNRGRPYGYTF. The CDR3 DNA reads as TGTGCCAGCAGTAACAGGGGGCGCCCCTATGGCTACACCTTC. The chain uses TRBV28 and TRBJ1-2, with 9 nucleotides matching TRBD1. This CDR3 spans 14 amino acids. The V gene end was trimmed by 5 bases and the J gene end by 4 bases; junction bases not matched to a gene: 5. CDR1 and CDR2 (germline): MDHEN, SYDVKM.

This chain uses TRBV7-8 with TRBJ1-1, with D perhaps matching TRBD1 (5 bases). V lost 5 bases to trimming and J lost 3 bases, with 16 bases between them. Germline V gene sequence: CDR1 SGHVS, CDR2 FQNEAQ. CDR3 length equals 15 residues. The CDR3 nucleotides are TGTGCCAGCAGCCCGAGAGACAGCTTAGACACTGAAGCTTTCTTT. Protein: CASSPRDSLDTEAFF.

The CDR3: CASSPQGQRTEKLFF. The CDR3 DNA reads as TGTGCCAGCTCACCACAGGGACAGAGGACTGAAAAACTGTTTTTT. The V gene is TRBV18, the J gene TRBJ1-4; 7 nucleotides match TRBD1. Germline lookup yields CDR1 KGHSH and CDR2 LQKENI. Trimming removed 1 base from V and 7 bases from J; junction bases left unmatched: 6. This CDR3 contains 15 residues.

This chain connects TRBV5-3 to TRBJ2-3; 12 nucleotides align to TRBD2. TRBV5-3 is designated an ORF whose function remains uncertain. With 10 bases clipped from V and 3 bases from J, the junction kept 15 bases outside the gene matches. The CDR3 covers 17 residues. Here the CDR3 DNA reads TGTGCCCCCCTGGGCGGACTAGCGGGACATTTTACAGATACGCAGTATTTT. It encodes CAPLGGLAGHFTDTQYF.

This clone was recorded once. The V and J genes are TRBV7-3 and TRBJ1-1; no firm D call. CDR1 and CDR2 from the germline V gene are SGHTA and FQGTGA. V was cut by 2 bases and J by 8 bases, with 9 bases left in between. The CDR3 consists of 12 residues. The CDR3 region is CASSLEGGEAFF. DNA of the CDR3: TGTGCCAGCAGCTTAGAGGGCGGCGAAGCTTTCTTT.

V and J are TRBV3-1 (or the pseudogene TRBV3-2) and TRBJ2-3; 11 nucleotides align to TRBD2. The germline CDR1 and CDR2 sequences are LGHDT and YNNKEL (reference sequence). The CDR3 sequence is 16 residues long. V dropped 3 bases and J dropped 4; count of bases not matched to a gene: 6. CDR3 residues: CASSHFIAGGPDTQYF. The CDR3 DNA reads as TGTGCCAGCAGCCACTTCATAGCGGGAGGGCCAGATACGCAGTATTTT.

The chain joins TRBV4-1 to TRBJ2-3, with TRBD2 identical over 8 bases. This CDR3 has 18 residues. Germline assignment: CDR1 MGHRA and CDR2 YSYEKL. Germline trimming cut 0 bases from V and 3 bases from J; bases unmatched to any gene: 11. CDR3 region: CASSQDGSIAGRTDTQYF. The CDR3, as DNA: TGCGCCAGCAGCCAAGACGGGTCAATAGCGGGAAGGACAGATACGCAGTATTTT.

The J gene is TRBJ1-1, the V gene TRBV15, with TRBD1 matching 8 bases. Germline lookup yields CDR1 LNHNV and CDR2 YYDKDF (reference sequence). J was trimmed by 4 bases and V by 2 bases; bases with no gene match: 6. CDR3 length: 15 amino acids. CDR3 protein: CATSRLDRGFTEAFF. The CDR3 DNA reads TGTGCCACCAGCAGACTCGACAGGGGCTTCACTGAAGCTTTCTTT.

This clone was detected a few times. This chain links TRBV5-4 with TRBJ1-6; weak D call: TRBD1 (6 bases). Germline loops: CDR1 SGHNT, CDR2 YYREEE (reference sequence). There are 15 residues in the CDR3. V lost 4 bases, J lost 8 bases, and 16 bases lay in between. The CDR3 protein is CASSLGGGLDSPLHF. In DNA form, the CDR3 reads TGTGCCAGCAGCCTAGGGGGGGGGTTGGATTCACCCCTCCACTTT.

The rearrangement links TRBV3-1 (or the pseudogene TRBV3-2) to TRBJ2-7, with 9 bases that match TRBD2. Germline V gene lookup returns CDR1 LGHDT and CDR2 YNNKEL (reference sequence). This CDR3 region has 14 residues. The V segment lost 3 bases and the J segment 5 bases; nucleotides outside the gene matches: 5. DNA of the CDR3: TGTGCCAGCAGCCACGGCGGGAGGGGCCACGAGCAGTACTTC. Protein: CASSHGGRGHEQYF.

In this sample, this clone turned up a few times. The chain is built from TRBV30 and TRBJ2-7; TRBD1 aligns across 9 bases. Germline CDR1 and CDR2: GTSNPN and SVGIG (reference sequence). This CDR3 has 13 amino acids. The ends lost 5 bases at V and 2 bases at J; junction bases unmatched: 4. In DNA, the CDR3 is TGTGCCTGGGAACAGGGGGCCGCCTACGAGCAGTACTTC. Translated, it gives CAWEQGAAYEQYF.

Only a few counts were recorded for this clone. This chain connects TRBV19 to TRBJ2-2, with 9 bases lining up with TRBD1. The CDR3 is 16 amino acids. In germline, CDR1 is LNHDA, CDR2 SQIVND (reference sequence). V trimming: 6 bases; J trimming: 4 bases; junction bases outside the gene matches: 9. CDR3 loop: CASSTRQGVGTGELFF. CDR3 DNA: TGTGCCAGTAGCACTCGACAGGGGGTGGGCACCGGGGAGCTGTTTTTT.

This chain joins TRBV13 and TRBJ1-2, with 8 bases fitting TRBD1. The germline gives CDR1 PRHDT, CDR2 FYEKMQ (reference sequence). The CDR3 spans 16 residues. Losses at the gene ends were 1 base for V and 3 bases for J; bases not matched to a gene: 7. This CDR3 reads CASSLDPGGSDYGYTF. The CDR3, as DNA: TGTGCCAGCAGCTTAGATCCAGGGGGCTCGGACTATGGCTACACCTTC.

This chain uses TRBV4-1 with TRBJ2-1; 9 bases map to TRBD2. Per germline, CDR1 MGHRA and CDR2 YSYEKL. The CDR3 consists of 15 residues. V lost 1 base and J lost 6; bases outside the gene matches: 4. CDR3 region: CASSQVLTSGNEQFF. The CDR3 DNA reads as TGCGCCAGCAGCCAAGTCCTGACTAGCGGCAATGAGCAGTTCTTC.

A remark on this clone: The same CDR3 is also encoded by other DNA sequences in this sample. This chain uses TRBV3-1 (or the pseudogene TRBV3-2) with TRBJ2-7; D is possibly TRBD1 (6 bases). The CDR3 has 13 residues. Germline assignment: CDR1 LGHDT and CDR2 YNNKEL (reference sequence). V lost 0 bases and J lost 3, with 6 bases in between. The CDR3 sequence: CASSQEGGYEQYF. For the CDR3, the DNA is TGTGCCAGCAGCCAAGAAGGGGGCTACGAGCAGTACTTC.

The chain couples TRBV7-8 to TRBJ1-5; D call uncertain. V lost 0 bases and J lost 6, with 6 bases in between. This CDR3 has 13 amino acids. Per the germline V gene, CDR1 is SGHVS and CDR2 is FQNEAQ. The chain's CDR3 is CASSLARGQPQHF. CDR3 nucleotide sequence: TGTGCCAGCAGCTTAGCGCGGGGTCAGCCCCAGCATTTT.

The CDR3 nucleotides are TGTGCCAGCAGCAAGACTCATCCCCCATACAATGAGCAGTTCTTC. Translated: CASSKTHPPYNEQFF. The chain links TRBV5-4 to TRBJ2-1; D ambiguous. The CDR3 is 15 residues long. The V end lost 4 bases, the J end lost 4 bases, and 15 bases lay between the germline ends. The V gene's germline CDR1 is SGHNT and CDR2 YYREEE (reference sequence).

The chain has TRBV12-3 or TRBV12-4 and TRBJ1-2, with D tentatively TRBD1 (6 bases). CDR3 size: 13 residues. The V end was cut by 1 base, the J end by 7 bases, with 10 bases between. The chain's CDR3 is CASSLDGQPGYTF. CDR3 nucleotide sequence: TGTGCCAGCAGTTTAGATGGACAGCCTGGCTACACCTTC.

The chain carries TRBV11-1 and TRBJ2-5, with unresolved D. The germline V gene has CDR1 SGHAT and CDR2 FQDESV (reference sequence). The CDR3 covers 14 residues. The germline V and J ends were trimmed by 4 bases and 2 bases, with 11 bases remaining between them. As DNA, the CDR3 is TGTGCCAGCAGCTACCAGGCCAATCAAGAGACCCAGTACTTC. Residues: CASSYQANQETQYF.

The chain is built from TRBV4-2 and TRBJ2-7; TRBD1 matches at 7 bases. This CDR3 comprises 16 residues. Germline assignment: CDR1 LGHNA and CDR2 YNFKEQ. The junction had 7 bases not matched to a gene; V was cut back by 0 bases and J by 2 bases. The CDR3 DNA is TGTGCCAGCAGCCAAGATGTGGCAGGGGGACCCTACGAGCAGTACTTC. Its translation is CASSQDVAGGPYEQYF.

The genes are TRBV25-1 and TRBJ2-3, with 9 bases that match TRBD2. V lost 6 bases to trimming and J lost 6 bases; unmatched junction nucleotides: 7. The CDR3 totals 14 residues. CDR1 is MGHDK and CDR2 is SYGVNS in the germline V gene. CDR3 in DNA: TGTGCCAGCAGCCTGGGACTAGCAACGGATACGCAGTATTTT. The encoded protein is CASSLGLATDTQYF.

This chain joins TRBV3-1 (or the pseudogene TRBV3-2) and TRBJ1-1; perhaps TRBD1 as D (6 bases). The CDR3 covers 13 residues. Germline V lookup: CDR1 LGHDT, CDR2 YNNKEL (reference sequence). Trimming removed 4 bases at V and 5 bases at J, with 11 bases between. The CDR3, as DNA: TGTGCCAGCAGCCTCAGGGGTCGTACTGAAGCTTTCTTT. Encoded protein: CASSLRGRTEAFF.

The chain links TRBV9 to TRBJ2-5, with TRBD2 matching over 11 bases. The CDR3 extends over 17 amino acids. Germline-derived CDR1 and CDR2 are SGDLS and YYNGEE. V was clipped by 0 bases and J by 4 bases; unmatched bases: 8. The CDR3 reads CASSVAYTSGRGETQYF. The CDR3 bases are TGTGCCAGCAGCGTAGCCTATACTAGCGGGAGAGGAGAGACCCAGTACTTC. Combining the CDR3 with reference TRBV9 and TRBJ2-5 gives the whole variable domain DSGVTQTPKHLITATGQRVTLRCSPRSGDLSVYWYQQSLDQGLQFLIQYYNGEERAKGNILERFSAQQFPDLHSELNLSSLELGDSALYFCASSVAYTSGRGETQYFGPGTRLLVL.

This sequence joins TRBV5-5 and TRBJ2-3; TRBD1 matches 7 bases. J lost 3 bases, V lost 0 bases, and 4 bases had no gene match. CDR1 and CDR2 (germline): SGHKS, YYEKEE (reference sequence). This CDR3 region has 15 residues. For the CDR3, the DNA is TGTGCCAGCAGCTTGGGTGACAGGGTAACAGATACGCAGTATTTT. Its translation is CASSLGDRVTDTQYF.

The rearrangement links TRBV3-1 (or the pseudogene TRBV3-2) to TRBJ1-5; D perhaps matches TRBD1 (5 bases). The CDR3 covers 13 residues. CDR1 is LGHDT and CDR2 is YNNKEL in the germline V gene (reference sequence). V was pared by 3 bases and J by 7 bases, with 10 bases between. The chain's CDR3 is CASSHRDEQPQHF. CDR3 bases: TGTGCCAGCAGCCACAGGGATGAGCAGCCCCAGCATTTT.

The chain joins TRBV6-1 to TRBJ2-1, with a tentative D call TRBD1 (6 bases). This CDR3 is built from 15 residues. V lost 2 bases and J 9 bases, leaving 17 bases between the germline ends. In germline, CDR1 is MNHNS, CDR2 SASEGT. The CDR3 here is CASSERGRGAVEQFF. The CDR3 DNA reads as TGTGCCAGCAGTGAACGAGGCAGGGGCGCCGTTGAGCAGTTCTTC.

DNA of the CDR3: TGCGCCAGCAGCCGGATGCCCCGGGAGGGAGATACGCAGTATTTT. It codes for CASSRMPREGDTQYF. The V call is TRBV4-1, the J call TRBJ2-3, with 8 bases that match TRBD2. This CDR3 is 15 amino acids long. CDR1 MGHRA and CDR2 YSYEKL come from the germline V gene. J was trimmed by 5 bases and V by 4 bases; bases with no gene match: 8.

The chain joins TRBV9 to TRBJ2-1; the match to TRBD2 covers 7 bases. The trim removed 4 bases at V and 0 bases at J, leaving 7 bases unmatched. CDR3 length: 16 amino acids. Looked up from germline, CDR1 is SGDLS and CDR2 is YYNGEE. The CDR3 protein is CASSSLAASSYNEQFF. CDR3 nucleotides: TGTGCCAGCAGCTCTCTAGCGGCAAGCTCCTACAATGAGCAGTTCTTC.